Following are 16 T cell receptor beta chains from one sample sequenced in a study of cytomegalovirus exposure and HLA in healthy donors. The PCR was carried out with 60 Vbeta primers and 13 Jbeta primers. Sequenced by immunoSEQ multiplex PCR; TCRdb stores in-frame clones only, minus some. The table has approximately 190,000 clones, 77% seen once. The source material was PBMCs. The receptors come from a woman in her twenties or thirties in good health and CMV-seropositive.

The gene calls are TRBV10-3 and TRBJ1-1; TRBD1 matches at 10 bases. V lost 9 bases to trimming and J lost 6 bases; unmatched junction nucleotides: 10. Germline assignment: CDR1 ENHRY and CDR2 SYGVKD. The CDR3 has 14 residues. CDR3 region: CAIRSGTGEPEAFF. The CDR3 nucleotides read TGTGCCATTAGATCCGGGACAGGGGAACCTGAAGCTTTCTTT.

The CDR3 DNA reads TGCAGCGTTTACTATTCCGGGGAGCTGTTTTTT. Encoded protein: CSVYYSGELFF. This sequence joins TRBV29-1 and TRBJ2-2; D unresolved. The CDR3 is 11 amino acids. The ends were cut back, 5 bases at V and 6 bases at J, with 7 bases in the middle. From germline, CDR1 is SQVTM and CDR2 ANQGSEA.

The genes are TRBV6-1 and TRBJ1-2; D may be TRBD1 (6 bases). Germline lookup yields CDR1 MNHNS and CDR2 SASEGT. The CDR3 spans 13 residues. Trimming took off 1 base at V and 7 bases at J, with 10 bases between the two ends. CDR3 sequence reads: CASSEVAGVGYTF. For the CDR3, the DNA is TGTGCCAGCAGTGAAGTGGCAGGGGTTGGCTACACCTTC.

The genes are TRBV9 and TRBJ2-3; D unresolved. Trimming shortened V by 2 bases and J by 1 base, and 11 bases separated the two germline ends. Germline V gene sequence: CDR1 SGDLS, CDR2 YYNGEE. This CDR3 contains 15 residues. CDR3 in DNA: TGTGCCAGCAGCGTTTCCTCACTGGGCACAGATACGCAGTATTTT. As protein: CASSVSSLGTDTQYF.

J is TRBJ1-4 and V is TRBV5-1; possible D gene TRBD1, 5 bases. Trimming left V 1 base short and J 4 bases short, with 8 bases between. The CDR3 length is 14 residues. CDR1 SGHRS and CDR2 YFSETQ come from the germline V gene. DNA for the CDR3: TGCGCCAGCAGCTTGTTGGGGGGTAATGAAAAACTGTTTTTT. It yields the protein CASSLLGGNEKLFF.

The chain uses TRBV27 and TRBJ1-6, with a tentative D call TRBD1 (6 bases). The germline gives CDR1 MNHEY, CDR2 SMNVEV (reference sequence). With 5 bases removed from V and 6 bases from J, the gap between germline ends came to 11 bases. The CDR3 spans 14 residues. The CDR3: CASSQQGPNSPLHF. The CDR3 nucleotides read TGTGCCAGCAGTCAACAGGGCCCTAATTCACCCCTCCACTTT.

This chain uses TRBV9 with TRBJ1-3; D gene uncertain. V was trimmed by 3 bases and J by 3 bases, leaving 13 bases between them. The CDR3 runs to 15 residues. The germline CDR1 and CDR2 sequences are SGDLS and YYNGEE. CDR3 DNA sequence: TGTGCCAGCAGCGACCGACACTCGAGTGGAAACACCATATATTTT. Its protein is CASSDRHSSGNTIYF.

J is TRBJ2-3 and V is TRBV7-3, with a weak D call TRBD2 (6 bases). The germline V and J ends were trimmed by 5 bases and 5 bases, with 14 bases remaining between them. The V gene's germline CDR1 is SGHTA and CDR2 FQGTGA. The length of the CDR3 is 14 residues. This CDR3 reads CASSPTSRQDTQYF. The CDR3 bases are TGTGCCAGCAGCCCCACTAGCAGGCAAGATACGCAGTATTTT.

The chain links TRBV19 to TRBJ1-3; TRBD1 is a possible D gene (5 bases). The germline V gene encodes CDR1 LNHDA and CDR2 SQIVND (reference sequence). The CDR3 has 16 amino acids. V shed 7 bases and J shed 5 bases, with 21 bases lying between them. CDR3 protein: CASIPLGDWTRNTIYF. In DNA form, the CDR3 reads TGTGCCAGTATTCCACTAGGGGACTGGACGAGAAACACCATATATTTT.

This clone occurred once. The chain employs TRBV5-1 and TRBJ1-1, with no clear D. The CDR3 sequence is 13 residues long. CDR1 is SGHRS, CDR2 YFSETQ, per germline. V gave up 3 bases and J gave up 0 bases, with 6 bases separating them. The CDR3 DNA reads TGCGCCAGCAGCTCGACACTGAACACTGAAGCTTTCTTT. This encodes CASSSTLNTEAFF.

The rearrangement joins TRBV4-1 to TRBJ2-5; 9 bases align to TRBD2. CDR3 size: 16 residues. Germline loops: CDR1 MGHRA, CDR2 YSYEKL. V gave up 5 bases and J gave up 5 bases; unmatched junction bases: 12. Here the CDR3 reads CASSGGSGGTSETQYF. CDR3 DNA: TGCGCCAGCAGCGGGGGCAGCGGGGGGACTTCGGAGACCCAGTACTTC.

This clone was observed once. The CDR3 DNA reads TGTGCCAGCAGCTTACAGGGAGGGCAGACTGAAGCTTTCTTT. Translated: CASSLQGGQTEAFF. The chain employs TRBV7-2 and TRBJ1-1; D possibly corresponds to TRBD1 (5 bases). Trimming cost V 2 bases and J 5 bases, with 12 bases left between them. The germline gives CDR1 SGHTA, CDR2 FQGNSA. CDR3 size: 14 residues.

The chain carries TRBV6-5 and TRBJ2-5; D is unresolved. The DNA end is a closer match to TRBJ2-7, so the J assignment may be wrong. CDR3 length equals 14 residues. Germline loops: CDR1 MNHEY, CDR2 SVGAGI. This CDR3 is CASSYNRDSYEQYF. CDR3 nucleotide sequence: TGTGCCAGCAGTTACAATAGAGACTCCTACGAGCAGTACTTC.

The count of this clone is one. V usage is TRBV4-1 and J usage is TRBJ1-5, with TRBD1 matching 8 bases. J lost 6 bases, V lost 3 bases, and 7 bases had no gene match. The length of the CDR3 is 15 residues. CDR1 MGHRA and CDR2 YSYEKL come from the germline V gene. CDR3 nucleotides: TGCGCCAGCAGCCACTGGACAGGGAGGGGTCAGCCCCAGCATTTT. Its protein is CASSHWTGRGQPQHF.

The V gene is TRBV29-1, the J gene TRBJ2-7, with TRBD2 matching 11 bases. Germline trimming cut 7 bases from V and 4 bases from J; bases unmatched to any gene: 3. The V gene's germline CDR1 is SQVTM and CDR2 ANQGSEA. The length of the CDR3 is 12 residues. In nucleotides, the CDR3 is TGCAGCGCCGGACTAGCGGGTTACGAGCAGTACTTC. Residues: CSAGLAGYEQYF.

In DNA, the CDR3 is TGCGCCAGCAGCCAAGAAACTCTCCTCCACAATGAGCAGTTCTTC. This translates into CASSQETLLHNEQFF. The rearrangement uses TRBV4-3 and TRBJ2-1; D remains ambiguous. Trimming took 0 bases from V and 5 from J, leaving 11 bases between them. The CDR3 is 15 amino acids. Germline V CDR1 and CDR2: LGHNA, YSLEER.